The present entry profiles one T cell receptor (beta chain) with its context. The antigen remains undetermined. The data originate from a study of cytomegalovirus exposure and HLA in healthy donors. Study summary: Researchers previously reported finding 90 million to 130 million unique TCR beta sequences from about 200 million T cells.

Primers included in the PCR were 60 Vbeta and 13 Jbeta primers. Assay: immunoSEQ multiplex PCR; the TCRdb copy retains only in-frame clones and omits some. The sample holds more than 95,000 clones, 70% to 85% seen once. General study results and limits: With later analysis, a missense DCLRE1C variant became linked to TCR beta V- and J-gene trimming. It was reported that TCR beta sequences correctly inferred the HLA-A and HLA-B alleles for most subjects. CMV serostatus was the only immune exposure information that was available.

V dropped 2 bases and J dropped 2 bases, with 13 bases sitting between them. Looked up from germline, CDR1 is SEHNR and CDR2 is FQNEAQ (reference sequence). This CDR3 is built from 16 residues. The source is a man aged 18 to 30 in good health and CMV-seronegative. The specimen sequenced was PBMCs. The rearrangement links TRBV7-9 to TRBJ2-1, with D tentatively TRBD2 (7 bases). Here the CDR3 reads CASSLPLGGAYNEQFF. In DNA form, the CDR3 reads TGTGCCAGCAGCTTACCACTAGGGGGGGCCTACAATGAGCAGTTCTTC.